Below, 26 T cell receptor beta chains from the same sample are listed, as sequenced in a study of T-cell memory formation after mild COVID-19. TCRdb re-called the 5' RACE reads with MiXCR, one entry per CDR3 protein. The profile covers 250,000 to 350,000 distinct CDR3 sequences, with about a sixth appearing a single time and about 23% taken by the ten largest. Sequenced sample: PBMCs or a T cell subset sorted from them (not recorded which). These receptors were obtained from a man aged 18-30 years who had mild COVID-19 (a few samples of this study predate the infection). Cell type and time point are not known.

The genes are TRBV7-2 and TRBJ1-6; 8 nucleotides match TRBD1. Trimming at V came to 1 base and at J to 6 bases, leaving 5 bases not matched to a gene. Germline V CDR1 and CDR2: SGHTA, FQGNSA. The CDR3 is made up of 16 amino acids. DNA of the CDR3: TGTGCCAGCAGCTTAGGGGCAGGGGGCCGTAATTCACCCCTCCACTTT. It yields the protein CASSLGAGGRNSPLHF.

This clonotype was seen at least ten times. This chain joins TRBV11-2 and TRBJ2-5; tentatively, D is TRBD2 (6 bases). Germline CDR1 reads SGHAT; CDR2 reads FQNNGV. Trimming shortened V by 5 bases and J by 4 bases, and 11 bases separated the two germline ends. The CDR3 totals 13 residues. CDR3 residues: CASSQRRGETQYF. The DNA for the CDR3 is TGTGCCAGCAGCCAACGGCGGGGAGAGACCCAGTACTTC.

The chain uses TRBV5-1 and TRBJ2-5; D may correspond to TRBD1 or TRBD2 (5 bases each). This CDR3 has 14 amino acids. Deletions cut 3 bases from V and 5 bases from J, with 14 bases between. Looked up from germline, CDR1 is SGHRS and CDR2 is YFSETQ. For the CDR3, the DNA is TGCGCCAGCAGCTCAATGGGACCTAGGGAGACCCAGTACTTC. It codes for CASSSMGPRETQYF.

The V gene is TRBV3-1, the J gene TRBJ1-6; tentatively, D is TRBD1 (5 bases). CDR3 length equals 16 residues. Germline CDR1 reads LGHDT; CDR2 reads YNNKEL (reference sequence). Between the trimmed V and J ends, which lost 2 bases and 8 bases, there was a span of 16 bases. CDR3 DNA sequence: TGTGCCAGCAGCCAACCCGGGGCACGCACACATTCACCCCTCCACTTT. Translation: CASSQPGARTHSPLHF. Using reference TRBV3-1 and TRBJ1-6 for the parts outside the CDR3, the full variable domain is DTAVSQTPKYLVTQMGNDKSIKCEQNLGHDTMYWYKQDSKKFLKIMFSYNNKELIINETVPNRFSPKSPDKAHLNLHINSLELGDSAVYFCASSQPGARTHSPLHFGNGTRLTVT.

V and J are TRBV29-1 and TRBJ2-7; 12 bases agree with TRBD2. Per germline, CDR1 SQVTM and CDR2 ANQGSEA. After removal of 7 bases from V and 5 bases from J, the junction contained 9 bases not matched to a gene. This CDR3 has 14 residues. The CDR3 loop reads CSAVTSGGLNEQYF. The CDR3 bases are TGCAGCGCCGTCACTAGCGGGGGGTTAAACGAGCAGTACTTC.

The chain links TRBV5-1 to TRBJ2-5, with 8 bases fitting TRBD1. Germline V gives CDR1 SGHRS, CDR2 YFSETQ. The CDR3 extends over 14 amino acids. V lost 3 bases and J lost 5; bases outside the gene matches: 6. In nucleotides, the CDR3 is TGCGCCAGCAGCTCCCAGGGGGCTGAGGAGACCCAGTACTTC. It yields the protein CASSSQGAEETQYF.

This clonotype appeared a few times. The CDR3 region is CASSWGRQGWTEAFF. CDR3 bases: TGTGCCAGCAGCTGGGGACGACAGGGTTGGACTGAAGCTTTCTTT. This chain joins TRBV7-8 and TRBJ1-1; 7 nucleotides match TRBD1. The length of the CDR3 is 15 residues. Unmatched junction bases numbered 10, after V lost 4 bases and J lost 5 bases. In germline, CDR1 is SGHVS, CDR2 FQNEAQ.

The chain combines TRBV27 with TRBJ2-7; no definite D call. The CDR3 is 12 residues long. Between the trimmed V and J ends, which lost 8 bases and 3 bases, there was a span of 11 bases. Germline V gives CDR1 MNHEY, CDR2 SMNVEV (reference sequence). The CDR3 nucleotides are TGTGCCAGCGGTACCCTGGACTACGAGCAGTACTTC. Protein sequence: CASGTLDYEQYF.

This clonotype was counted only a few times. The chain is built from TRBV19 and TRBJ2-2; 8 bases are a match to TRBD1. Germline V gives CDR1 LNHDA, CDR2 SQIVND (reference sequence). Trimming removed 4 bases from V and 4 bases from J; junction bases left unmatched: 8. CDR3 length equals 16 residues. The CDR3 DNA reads TGTGCCAGTAGTAGAACAGGGGGAGTAGGCACCGGGGAGCTGTTTTTT. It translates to CASSRTGGVGTGELFF.

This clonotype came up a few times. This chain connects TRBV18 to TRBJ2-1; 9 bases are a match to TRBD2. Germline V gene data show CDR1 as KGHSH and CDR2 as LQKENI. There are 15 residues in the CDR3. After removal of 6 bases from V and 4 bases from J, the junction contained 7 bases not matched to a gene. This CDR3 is CASSQSGGFYNEQFF. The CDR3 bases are TGTGCCAGCTCTCAGAGCGGGGGGTTTTACAATGAGCAGTTCTTC.

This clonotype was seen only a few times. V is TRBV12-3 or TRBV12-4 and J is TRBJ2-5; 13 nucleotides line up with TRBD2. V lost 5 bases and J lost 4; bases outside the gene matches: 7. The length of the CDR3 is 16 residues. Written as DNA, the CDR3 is TGTGCCAGCAGTACGATGACTAGCGGGGGGTTAGAGACCCAGTACTTC. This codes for CASSTMTSGGLETQYF.

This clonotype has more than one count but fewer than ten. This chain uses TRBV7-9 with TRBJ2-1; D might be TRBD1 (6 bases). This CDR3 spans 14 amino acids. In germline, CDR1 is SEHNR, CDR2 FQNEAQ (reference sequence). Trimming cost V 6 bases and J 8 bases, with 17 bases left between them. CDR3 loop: CASRVVGDKDEQFF. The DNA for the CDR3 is TGTGCCAGCAGGGTTGTGGGGGACAAGGATGAGCAGTTCTTC.

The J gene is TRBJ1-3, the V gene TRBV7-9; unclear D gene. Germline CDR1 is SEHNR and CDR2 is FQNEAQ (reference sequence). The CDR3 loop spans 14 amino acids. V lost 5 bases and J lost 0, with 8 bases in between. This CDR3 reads CASSTGSSGNTIYF. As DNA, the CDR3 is TGTGCCAGCAGCACGGGAAGCTCTGGAAACACCATATATTTT. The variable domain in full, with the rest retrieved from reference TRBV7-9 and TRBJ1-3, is DTGVSQNPRHKITKRGQNVTFRCDPISEHNRLYWYRQTLGQGPEFLTYFQNEAQLEKSRLLSDRFSAERPKGSFSTLEIQRTEQGDSAMYLCASSTGSSGNTIYFGEGSWLTVV.

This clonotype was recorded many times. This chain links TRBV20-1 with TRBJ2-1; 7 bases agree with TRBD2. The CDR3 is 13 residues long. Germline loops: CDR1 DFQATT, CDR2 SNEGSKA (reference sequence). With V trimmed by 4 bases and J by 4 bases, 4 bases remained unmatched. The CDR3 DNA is TGCAGTGCTATGGGAGGGCTATACAATGAGCAGTTCTTC. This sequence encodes CSAMGGLYNEQFF.

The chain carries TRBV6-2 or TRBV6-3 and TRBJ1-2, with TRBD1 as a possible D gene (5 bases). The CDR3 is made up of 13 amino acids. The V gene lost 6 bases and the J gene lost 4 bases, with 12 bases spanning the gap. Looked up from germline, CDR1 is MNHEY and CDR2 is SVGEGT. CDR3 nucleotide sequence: TGTGCCAGCAGACCCGACGGGACCTATGGCTACACCTTC. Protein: CASRPDGTYGYTF.

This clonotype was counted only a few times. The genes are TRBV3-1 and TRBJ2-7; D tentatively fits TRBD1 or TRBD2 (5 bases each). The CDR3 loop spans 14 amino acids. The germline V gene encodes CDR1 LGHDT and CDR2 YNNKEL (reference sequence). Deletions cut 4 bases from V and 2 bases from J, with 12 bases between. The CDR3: CASSRAGTTYEQYF. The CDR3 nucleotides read TGTGCCAGCAGCCGGGCAGGGACCACCTACGAGCAGTACTTC.

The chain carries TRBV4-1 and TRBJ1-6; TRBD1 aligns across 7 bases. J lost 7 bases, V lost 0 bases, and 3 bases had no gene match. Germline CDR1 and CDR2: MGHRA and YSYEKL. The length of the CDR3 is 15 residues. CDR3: CASSQETGRNSPLHF. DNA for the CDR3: TGCGCCAGCAGCCAAGAGACAGGGCGGAATTCACCCCTCCACTTT.

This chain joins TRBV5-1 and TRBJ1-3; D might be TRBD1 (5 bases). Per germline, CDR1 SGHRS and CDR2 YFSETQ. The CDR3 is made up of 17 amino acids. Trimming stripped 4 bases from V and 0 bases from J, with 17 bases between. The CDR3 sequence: CASSNPGTGSSGNTIYF. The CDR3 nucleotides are TGCGCCAGCAGCAACCCCGGGACGGGGAGCTCTGGAAACACCATATATTTT.

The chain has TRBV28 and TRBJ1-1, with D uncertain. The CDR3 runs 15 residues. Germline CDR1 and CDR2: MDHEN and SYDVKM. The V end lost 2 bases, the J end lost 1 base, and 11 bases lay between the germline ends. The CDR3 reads CASSLNGRPNTEAFF. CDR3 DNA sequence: TGTGCCAGCAGTTTAAATGGACGGCCGAACACTGAAGCTTTCTTT. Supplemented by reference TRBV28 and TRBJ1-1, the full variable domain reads DVKVTQSSRYLVKRTGEKVFLECVQDMDHENMFWYRQDPGLGLRLIYFSYDVKMKEKGDIPEGYSVSREKKERFSLILESASTNQTSMYLCASSLNGRPNTEAFFGQGTRLTVV.

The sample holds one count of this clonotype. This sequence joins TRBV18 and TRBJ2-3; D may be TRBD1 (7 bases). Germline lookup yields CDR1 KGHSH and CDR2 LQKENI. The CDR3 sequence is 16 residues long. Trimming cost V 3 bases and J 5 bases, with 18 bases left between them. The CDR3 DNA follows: TGTGCCAGCTCACCCACCTATCAGGGGGGCCAAGATACGCAGTATTTT. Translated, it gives CASSPTYQGGQDTQYF.

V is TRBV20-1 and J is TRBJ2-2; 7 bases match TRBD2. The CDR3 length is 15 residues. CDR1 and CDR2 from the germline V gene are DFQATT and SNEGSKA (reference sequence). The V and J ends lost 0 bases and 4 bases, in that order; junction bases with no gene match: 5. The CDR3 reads CSARDRLAPTGELFF. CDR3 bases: TGCAGTGCTAGAGACCGACTAGCCCCCACCGGGGAGCTGTTTTTT.

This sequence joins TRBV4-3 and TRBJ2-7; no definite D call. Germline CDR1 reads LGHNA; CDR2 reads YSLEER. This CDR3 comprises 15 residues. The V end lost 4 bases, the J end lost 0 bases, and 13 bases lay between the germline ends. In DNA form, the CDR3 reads TGCGCCAGCAGCCTTCTCCCACAGAGCTCCTACGAGCAGTACTTC. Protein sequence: CASSLLPQSSYEQYF.

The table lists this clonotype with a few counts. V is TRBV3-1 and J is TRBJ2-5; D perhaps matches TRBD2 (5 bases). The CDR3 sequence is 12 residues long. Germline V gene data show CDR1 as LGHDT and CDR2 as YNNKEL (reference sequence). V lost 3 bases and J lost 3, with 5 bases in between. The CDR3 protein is CASSQREETQYF. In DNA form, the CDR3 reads TGTGCCAGCAGCCAGAGGGAAGAGACCCAGTACTTC.

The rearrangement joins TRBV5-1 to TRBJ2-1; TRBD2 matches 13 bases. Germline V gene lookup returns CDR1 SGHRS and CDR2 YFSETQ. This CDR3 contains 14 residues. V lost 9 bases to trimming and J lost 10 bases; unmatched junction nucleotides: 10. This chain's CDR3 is CATTRLAGGWEQFF. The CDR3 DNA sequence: TGCGCCACCACTCGACTAGCGGGGGGATGGGAGCAGTTCTTC.

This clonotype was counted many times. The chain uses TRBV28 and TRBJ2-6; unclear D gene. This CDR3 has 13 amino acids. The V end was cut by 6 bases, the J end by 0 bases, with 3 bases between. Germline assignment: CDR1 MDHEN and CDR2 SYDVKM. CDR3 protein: CASRLSGANVLTF. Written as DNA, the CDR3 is TGTGCCAGCAGACTCTCTGGGGCCAACGTCCTGACTTTC.

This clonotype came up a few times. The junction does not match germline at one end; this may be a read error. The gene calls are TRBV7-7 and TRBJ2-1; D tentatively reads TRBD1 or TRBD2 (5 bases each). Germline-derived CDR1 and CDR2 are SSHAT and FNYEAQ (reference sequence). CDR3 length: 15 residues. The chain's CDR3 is CASSGKAGSYNEQFF. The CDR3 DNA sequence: TGTGCTAGCAGCGGAAAGGCAGGGTCCTACAATGAGCAGTTCTTC. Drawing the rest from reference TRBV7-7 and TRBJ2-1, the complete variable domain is GAGVSQSPRYKVTKRGQDVTLRCDPISSHATLYWYQQALGQGPEFLTYFNYEAQPDKSGLPSDRFSAERPEGSISTLTIQRTEQRDSAMYRCASSGKAGSYNEQFFGPGTRLTVL.